The rows below give T cell receptor beta chains drawn from one sample of a study of cytomegalovirus exposure and HLA in healthy donors. Here immunoSEQ multiplex PCR was the method, and the copy in TCRdb shows in-frame clones only, minus some. The data show 150,000 to 200,000 clones, with 75% seen just once and about 7.6% held by the top ten. Sequences were obtained from PBMCs. The receptors stem from a woman aged 35 to 49 in good health and CMV-seropositive. Both conserved end residues are part of each CDR3. Not every row has a clone size; where given, it reads once, few, many or a size class.

abundance: .
j_gene: TRBJ2-5
v_gene: TRBV5-1
CDR3aa: CASSLSRPVGGRGETQYF

abundance: .
j_gene: TRBJ2-1
v_gene: TRBV2
CDR3aa: CASSDLAGTYNEQFF

abundance: .
j_gene: TRBJ2-5
v_gene: TRBV28
CDR3aa: CASSVGQNQETQYF

abundance: .
j_gene: TRBJ1-2
v_gene: TRBV7-9
CDR3aa: CASSPEALHGYTF

abundance: .
j_gene: TRBJ1-2
v_gene: TRBV5-1
CDR3aa: CASSSNRAPQGYTF

abundance: .
j_gene: TRBJ1-1
v_gene: TRBV28
CDR3aa: CASMGGLTEAFF

abundance: .
j_gene: TRBJ1-2
v_gene: TRBV2
CDR3aa: CASNMGTYRYTF

abundance: .
j_gene: TRBJ2-2
v_gene: TRBV11-2
CDR3aa: CASSPTGGVSGELFF

abundance: .
j_gene: TRBJ2-7
v_gene: TRBV7-9
CDR3aa: CASSSPISGTSYEQYF

abundance: .
j_gene: TRBJ1-6
v_gene: TRBV5-6
CDR3aa: CASSSDLNVGSPLHF

abundance: .
j_gene: TRBJ1-1
v_gene: TRBV2
CDR3aa: CASSDTTVGQTFTEAFF

abundance: few
j_gene: TRBJ2-1
v_gene: TRBV30
CDR3aa: CAWSKLVYYEQFF

abundance: .
j_gene: TRBJ2-2
v_gene: TRBV27
CDR3aa: CASSLGSPGELFF

abundance: .
j_gene: TRBJ2-7
v_gene: TRBV6-1
CDR3aa: CASSESLYSSYEQYF

abundance: .
j_gene: TRBJ2-1
v_gene: TRBV6-5
CDR3aa: CASSYVGGPSNEQFF

abundance: .
j_gene: TRBJ2-4
v_gene: TRBV15
CDR3aa: CATSRAGREGWNIQYF

abundance: .
j_gene: TRBJ1-5
v_gene: TRBV28
CDR3aa: CASRWRRNPGNQPQHF

abundance: .
j_gene: TRBJ2-1
v_gene: TRBV25-1
CDR3aa: CASSGQTLNNEQFF

abundance: .
j_gene: TRBJ2-5
v_gene: TRBV4-2
CDR3aa: CASSQEEGAYGETQYF

abundance: .
j_gene: TRBJ2-3
v_gene: TRBV29-1
CDR3aa: CSVSGLAGGRVTDTQYF

abundance: .
j_gene: TRBJ2-7
v_gene: TRBV2
CDR3aa: CASHRTLVSEQYF

abundance: .
j_gene: TRBJ2-1
v_gene: TRBV2
CDR3aa: CASSEVTVSNEQFF

abundance: .
j_gene: TRBJ2-7
v_gene: TRBV5-4
CDR3aa: CASSQHGTGVSEQYF

abundance: once
j_gene: TRBJ1-5
v_gene: TRBV19
CDR3aa: CASSPRDRALINQPQHF

abundance: .
j_gene: TRBJ1-1
v_gene: TRBV29-1
CDR3aa: CSAERGQNTEAFF

abundance: .
j_gene: TRBJ2-3
v_gene: TRBV7-2
CDR3aa: CASSRKLTGADTQYF

abundance: .
j_gene: TRBJ2-2
v_gene: TRBV7-3
CDR3aa: CASSLKNPGVSTGELFF

abundance: .
j_gene: TRBJ2-6
v_gene: TRBV27
CDR3aa: CASSLMREGLAVSGANVLTF

abundance: .
j_gene: TRBJ2-7
v_gene: TRBV4-2
CDR3aa: CASSQEKTSGEQYF

abundance: few
j_gene: TRBJ1-4
v_gene: TRBV25-1
CDR3aa: CASSGTGGGFEKLFF

abundance: .
j_gene: TRBJ1-1
v_gene: TRBV9
CDR3aa: CASSVGAGGENTEAFF

abundance: few
j_gene: TRBJ2-7
v_gene: TRBV19
CDR3aa: CASRQEAGVVSYEQYF

abundance: few
j_gene: TRBJ2-6
v_gene: TRBV19
CDR3aa: CASSIRADRSSGANVLTF

abundance: .
j_gene: TRBJ2-2
v_gene: TRBV2
CDR3aa: CASIQDRDTGELFF

abundance: few
j_gene: TRBJ2-5
v_gene: TRBV6-1
CDR3aa: CASRDPGLPQETQYF

abundance: .
j_gene: TRBJ2-7
v_gene: TRBV11-2
CDR3aa: CASSRTRPYEQYF

abundance: once
j_gene: TRBJ2-1
v_gene: TRBV4-1
CDR3aa: CASSPRDFNNEQFF

abundance: .
j_gene: TRBJ1-1
v_gene: TRBV5-4
CDR3aa: CASRNPGQSNTEAFF

abundance: .
j_gene: TRBJ2-1
v_gene: TRBV5-8
CDR3aa: CASSSRGIAGGLRFF

abundance: .
j_gene: .
v_gene: TRBV25-1
CDR3aa: CASDRGRNEQYF

abundance: .
j_gene: TRBJ2-1
v_gene: TRBV2
CDR3aa: CASSRLTSGAGQEQFF

abundance: .
j_gene: TRBJ2-7
v_gene: TRBV11-2
CDR3aa: CASSLQAGAAYEQYF